The 30 T cell receptor beta chains below come from one sample, sequenced in a study of T-cell memory formation after mild COVID-19. TCRdb re-called the 5' RACE reads with MiXCR, one entry per CDR3 protein. This table holds around 370,000 distinct CDR3 sequences, 21% found once. The specimen was PBMCs or a T cell subset sorted from them (not recorded which). The receptors were gathered from an adult woman who had mild COVID-19 (a few samples of this study predate the infection). Cell type and time point are not known.

This clonotype occurred a few times. The V gene is TRBV7-6, the J gene TRBJ2-1, with 12 bases identical to TRBD2. The germline V gene encodes CDR1 SGHVS and CDR2 FNYEAQ. The CDR3 covers 20 residues. After removal of 2 bases from V and 0 bases from J, the junction contained 11 bases not matched to a gene. For the CDR3, the DNA is TGTGCCAGCAGCTTATTTCCTCGGCTAGCGGGAGGGAGCTCCTACAATGAGCAGTTCTTC. Translation: CASSLFPRLAGGSSYNEQFF.

The rearrangement uses TRBV5-1 and TRBJ2-7, with D maybe TRBD2 (6 bases). Looked up from germline, CDR1 is SGHRS and CDR2 is YFSETQ. Trimming removed 4 bases at V and 6 bases at J, with 14 bases between. The CDR3 totals 13 residues. The CDR3 reads CASSPDGSPEQYF. DNA for the CDR3: TGCGCCAGCAGCCCTGACGGGAGCCCCGAGCAGTACTTC.

This clonotype has a handful of counts. V and J are TRBV7-9 and TRBJ1-1; the D is unclear. The CDR3 has 13 amino acids. From germline, CDR1 is SEHNR and CDR2 FQNEAQ (reference sequence). Trimming shortened V by 5 bases and J by 3 bases, and 10 bases separated the two germline ends. The CDR3 bases are TGTGCCAGCAGCCAAGGGCCCCACACTGAAGCTTTCTTT. Its protein is CASSQGPHTEAFF. The full variable domain, with the rest looked up from reference TRBV7-9 and TRBJ1-1, is DTGVSQNPRHKITKRGQNVTFRCDPISEHNRLYWYRQTLGQGPEFLTYFQNEAQLEKSRLLSDRFSAERPKGSFSTLEIQRTEQGDSAMYLCASSQGPHTEAFFGQGTRLTVV.

The V call is TRBV20-1, the J call TRBJ1-4, with 8 nucleotides matching TRBD1. Germline CDR1 reads DFQATT; CDR2 reads SNEGSKA (reference sequence). This CDR3 comprises 13 residues. V was clipped by 5 bases and J by 7 bases; unmatched bases: 6. As DNA, the CDR3 is TGCAGTGCTGGCAGGGGGCAAGCTGAAAAACTGTTTTTT. This sequence encodes CSAGRGQAEKLFF.

In its sample, this clonotype was seen a few times. The gene calls are TRBV12-5 and TRBJ2-5; D not certain. V was trimmed by 5 bases and J by 2 bases, leaving 12 bases between them. CDR1 and CDR2 from the germline V gene are LGHNT and FRNRAP. The CDR3 totals 14 residues. The CDR3 nucleotides are TGTGCTAGTGGTCCTAGAGGAGAACAAGAGACCCAGTACTTC. Amino acid sequence: CASGPRGEQETQYF.

This clonotype was counted only a few times. The chain couples TRBV4-2 to TRBJ2-3, with TRBD2 identical over 8 bases. CDR1 is LGHNA and CDR2 is YNFKEQ in the germline V gene. The V and J ends lost 1 base and 2 bases, in that order; junction bases with no gene match: 5. The CDR3 is 16 residues long. CDR3 bases: TGTGCCAGCAGCCAAGGGGTAGCGGGGCCCACAGATACGCAGTATTTT. Protein product: CASSQGVAGPTDTQYF.

CDR3 in amino acids: CASSSPLAGIETQYF. The CDR3 coding sequence is TGTGCCAGCAGCTCCCCCCTAGCGGGGATAGAGACCCAGTACTTC. The genes are TRBV7-2 and TRBJ2-5, with 9 bases matching TRBD2. After removal of 4 bases from V and 4 bases from J, the junction contained 7 bases not matched to a gene. The CDR3 is 15 amino acids. Per germline, CDR1 SGHTA and CDR2 FQGNSA. Drawing the rest from reference TRBV7-2 and TRBJ2-5, the complete variable domain is GAGVSQSPSNKVTEKGKDVELRCDPISGHTALYWYRQSLGQGLEFLIYFQGNSAPDKSGLPSDRFSAERTGGSVSTLTIQRTQQEDSAVYLCASSSPLAGIETQYFGPGTRLLVL.

The chain has TRBV18 and TRBJ1-2; TRBD1 aligns across 9 bases. This CDR3 is 14 amino acids long. J lost 3 bases, V lost 5 bases, and 4 bases had no gene match. CDR1 and CDR2 from the germline V gene are KGHSH and LQKENI. In DNA, the CDR3 is TGTGCCAGCTCATGGGACAGGGACTACTATGGCTACACCTTC. Protein: CASSWDRDYYGYTF.

This clonotype was counted only a few times. The chain links TRBV6-2 or TRBV6-3 to TRBJ2-5, with 7 bases matching TRBD1. This CDR3 has 15 residues. The V gene end was trimmed by 5 bases and the J gene end by 1 base; junction bases not matched to a gene: 7. CDR1 is MNHEY and CDR2 is SVGEGT in the germline V gene. CDR3 sequence (DNA): TGTGCCAGCAGTCGGCGAGGACAGGCCCAAGAGACCCAGTACTTC. Protein: CASSRRGQAQETQYF.

This chain connects TRBV4-2 to TRBJ2-7; no reliable D call. Germline V gene sequence: CDR1 LGHNA, CDR2 YNFKEQ. This CDR3 comprises 15 residues. V lost 0 bases, J lost 2 bases, and 11 bases lay in between. CDR3 sequence: CASSQDPQRPYEQYF. The CDR3 DNA reads TGTGCCAGCAGCCAAGATCCCCAGAGACCCTACGAGCAGTACTTC.

This clonotype was recorded a few times. The genes are TRBV7-2 and TRBJ2-1; D perhaps matches TRBD2 (5 bases). The CDR3 has 17 amino acids. V was cut by 0 bases and J by 4 bases, with 16 bases left in between. Looked up from germline, CDR1 is SGHTA and CDR2 is FQGNSA. The DNA of the CDR3 is TGTGCCAGCAGCTTAGCGGCGGGCCCGACCTTGTACAATGAGCAGTTCTTC. Its protein is CASSLAAGPTLYNEQFF.

This chain links TRBV20-1 with TRBJ2-4; 9 bases line up with TRBD1. The CDR3 is 15 residues long. V dropped 5 bases and J dropped 1; count of bases not matched to a gene: 6. Germline CDR1 reads DFQATT; CDR2 reads SNEGSKA (reference sequence). CDR3 nucleotide sequence: TGCAGTGCTTATCAGGGACAGGGTGCCAAAAACATTCAGTACTTC. Residues: CSAYQGQGAKNIQYF.

The chain is built from TRBV20-1 and TRBJ2-2; weak D call: TRBD2 (6 bases). Trimming took 3 bases from V and 2 from J, leaving 10 bases between them. This CDR3 has 14 amino acids. CDR1 is DFQATT, CDR2 SNEGSKA, per germline (reference sequence). The CDR3 region has the DNA TGCAGTGCTAGGCCGGGACTCAACACCGGGGAGCTGTTTTTT. Translating gives CSARPGLNTGELFF.

In its sample, this clonotype was seen many times. V and J are TRBV29-1 and TRBJ1-1; D may be TRBD1 (6 bases). Trimming removed 6 bases at V and 1 base at J, with 21 bases between. This CDR3 is 16 amino acids long. CDR1 and CDR2 (germline): SQVTM, ANQGSEA. The CDR3 is CSVGRILGGRNTEAFF. The CDR3 DNA reads TGCAGCGTCGGACGCATCTTAGGGGGACGGAACACTGAAGCTTTCTTT.

This clonotype was recorded a few times. The CDR3 region has the DNA TGTGCCAGCAGCTTAAACAGTCGGGAGACCCAGTACTTC. Residues: CASSLNSRETQYF. The genes are TRBV11-3 and TRBJ2-5; no reliable D call. CDR3 size: 13 residues. Trimming shortened V by 2 bases and J by 5 bases, and 9 bases separated the two germline ends. Germline V gene sequence: CDR1 SGHNT, CDR2 YENEEA.

This clonotype was seen more than once but under ten times. This rearrangement joins TRBV5-1 to TRBJ1-2, with a tentative D call TRBD1 (6 bases). The CDR3 runs 16 residues. Trimming cost V 4 bases and J 3 bases, with 19 bases left between them. Germline lookup yields CDR1 SGHRS and CDR2 YFSETQ. Here the CDR3 reads CASSPERGGNDYGYTF. The CDR3 nucleotides read TGCGCCAGCAGCCCAGAAAGGGGGGGTAACGACTATGGCTACACCTTC.

This clonotype appeared a few times. The rearrangement uses TRBV6-1 and TRBJ1-4, with D possibly TRBD1 on 5 matching bases. The V and J ends lost 4 bases and 7 bases respectively, with 13 bases between them. Germline-derived CDR1 and CDR2 are MNHNS and SASEGT. The CDR3 runs 14 residues. This CDR3 is CASSVWGEGEKLFF. CDR3 sequence (DNA): TGTGCCAGCAGTGTCTGGGGGGAGGGTGAAAAACTGTTTTTT.

Here the CDR3 DNA reads TGTGCCAGCAGCTTAACGACAGGGGGCTACAACAATGAGCAGTTCTTC. Its translation: CASSLTTGGYNNEQFF. The V and J genes are TRBV7-9 and TRBJ2-1; 10 nucleotides agree with TRBD1. V lost 2 bases to trimming and J lost 5 bases; unmatched junction nucleotides: 6. The CDR3 is 16 amino acids. Germline assignment: CDR1 SEHNR and CDR2 FQNEAQ (reference sequence).

In this sample, this clonotype turned up a few times. This sequence joins TRBV3-1 and TRBJ2-3, with 12 bases lining up with TRBD2. Germline V lookup: CDR1 LGHDT, CDR2 YNNKEL (reference sequence). The CDR3 covers 16 residues. Trimming took 4 bases from V and 2 from J; bases not matched to a gene: 4. CDR3 bases: TGTGCCAGCAGCCGCCTAGCGGGGGGGTCCACAGATACGCAGTATTTT. Its protein is CASSRLAGGSTDTQYF.

CDR3 in DNA: TGTGCCAGCAGCATTGGCCGGTTCACAGATACGCAGTATTTT. It is translated as CASSIGRFTDTQYF. The V gene is TRBV6-1, the J gene TRBJ2-3; D ambiguous. The ends were cut back, 6 bases at V and 2 bases at J, with 12 bases in the middle. Germline loops: CDR1 MNHNS, CDR2 SASEGT. The CDR3 has 14 residues.

V usage is TRBV6-5 and J usage is TRBJ2-2; D not resolved. CDR3 size: 13 residues. Trimming took off 0 bases at V and 5 bases at J, with 4 bases between the two ends. Germline lookup yields CDR1 MNHEY and CDR2 SVGAGI. The CDR3 sequence: CASSYSLTGELFF. The CDR3 bases are TGTGCCAGCAGTTACTCGTTGACCGGGGAGCTGTTTTTT.

The chain employs TRBV5-5 and TRBJ1-5; no reliable D call. CDR3 length equals 13 residues. V dropped 5 bases and J dropped 1 base, with 7 bases sitting between them. Germline V gene lookup returns CDR1 SGHKS and CDR2 YYEKEE (reference sequence). The CDR3 region is CASSWSSNQPQHF. CDR3 bases: TGTGCCAGCAGTTGGTCGAGCAATCAGCCCCAGCATTTT.

This clonotype was seen a few times. The gene calls are TRBV12-3 or TRBV12-4 and TRBJ2-3, with a possible D match to TRBD2 (6 bases). V was cut by 4 bases and J by 6 bases, with 20 bases left in between. The CDR3 has 16 residues. The CDR3 sequence is CASSSLGGDSGDTQYF. The CDR3 nucleotides read TGTGCCAGCAGTTCTCTGGGCGGGGATTCGGGTGATACGCAGTATTTT.

This clonotype has more than one count but fewer than ten. The V and J genes are TRBV5-4 and TRBJ2-1; 7 bases are a match to TRBD2. The CDR3 consists of 16 residues. The V gene end was trimmed by 4 bases and the J gene end by 3 bases; junction bases not matched to a gene: 10. In germline, CDR1 is SGHNT, CDR2 YYREEE (reference sequence). CDR3 bases: TGTGCCAGCAGCCTAACCGGCCTAGCGGTCTACAATGAGCAGTTCTTC. It translates to CASSLTGLAVYNEQFF.

V usage is TRBV19 and J usage is TRBJ2-7; D not certain. CDR1 and CDR2 from the germline V gene are LNHDA and SQIVND (reference sequence). This CDR3 spans 15 amino acids. Trimming stripped 3 bases from V and 3 bases from J, with 15 bases between. The CDR3, as DNA: TGTGCCAGTAGTATGAGTAGCAGCCCAAGCTACGAGCAGTACTTC. This codes for CASSMSSSPSYEQYF.

This clonotype was seen more than once but under ten times. V and J are TRBV9 and TRBJ1-3; 11 positions match TRBD1. This CDR3 is built from 16 residues. CDR1 and CDR2 (germline): SGDLS, YYNGEE. The V segment lost 3 bases and the J segment 3 bases; nucleotides outside the gene matches: 5. The chain's CDR3 is CASSEGQGAYGNTIYF. CDR3 in DNA: TGTGCCAGCAGCGAAGGACAGGGGGCTTATGGAAACACCATATATTTT.

This clonotype has just a few counts. The genes are TRBV20-1 and TRBJ1-4, with 8 positions matching TRBD1. Germline V CDR1 and CDR2: DFQATT, SNEGSKA (reference sequence). J lost 8 bases, V lost 3 bases, and 5 bases had no gene match. This CDR3 region has 13 residues. CDR3 sequence: CSASRGLNEKLFF. The CDR3 DNA sequence: TGCAGTGCTAGCAGGGGGCTCAACGAAAAACTGTTTTTT.

This clonotype came up a few times. The chain is built from TRBV20-1 and TRBJ2-2, with 8 positions matching TRBD1. In germline, CDR1 is DFQATT, CDR2 SNEGSKA (reference sequence). There are 15 residues in the CDR3. The V segment lost 6 bases and the J segment 2 bases; nucleotides outside the gene matches: 8. The CDR3 loop is CSAAGDRGNTGELFF. CDR3 DNA: TGCAGTGCAGCCGGCGACAGGGGCAACACCGGGGAGCTGTTTTTT.

The chain links TRBV11-3 to TRBJ2-5; TRBD2 matches at 13 bases. The V and J ends lost 5 bases and 3 bases, in that order; junction bases with no gene match: 6. This CDR3 spans 16 amino acids. Germline assignment: CDR1 SGHNT and CDR2 YENEEA. The DNA of the CDR3 is TGTGCCAGCAGCCCGATACTAGCGGGAGGGGAAGAGACCCAGTACTTC. It is translated as CASSPILAGGEETQYF.

The rearrangement uses TRBV4-3 and TRBJ2-7; D uncertain. The V gene lost 0 bases and the J gene lost 0 bases, with 6 bases spanning the gap. Germline CDR1 reads LGHNA; CDR2 reads YSLEER. CDR3 length: 14 amino acids. The CDR3 DNA follows: TGCGCCAGCAGCCAAGATACGGTCTCCTACGAGCAGTACTTC. This encodes CASSQDTVSYEQYF.